Following are 28 T cell receptor beta chains from one sample sequenced in a study of shared clonotypes between healthy human individuals. TCRdb's table, derived via immunoSEQ multiplex PCR, lists solely in-frame clones and lacks some. The repertoire holds roughly 2.2 million clones, with just over 90% as singletons. Specimen: naive CD4+ T cells from PBMCs. Subset indicated: CD45RA+ positively selected. Receptor source: a man aged 18 to 35 in good health. Some clones in this sample may be carry-over from other donors' samples.

The V gene is TRBV5-1, the J gene TRBJ2-5, with 7 bases that match TRBD1. V lost 4 bases to trimming and J lost 4 bases; unmatched junction nucleotides: 13. Germline V gives CDR1 SGHRS, CDR2 YFSETQ. The CDR3 is 16 residues long. This CDR3 reads CASSVRPGTVSETQYF. DNA for the CDR3: TGCGCCAGCAGCGTGCGGCCGGGGACAGTTTCAGAGACCCAGTACTTC. The full variable domain, rest sourced from reference TRBV5-1 and TRBJ2-5, is KAGVTQTPRYLIKTRGQQVTLSCSPISGHRSVSWYQQTPGQGLQFLFEYFSETQRNKGNFPGRFSGRQFSNSRSEMNVSTLELGDSALYLCASSVRPGTVSETQYFGPGTRLLVL.

V usage is TRBV6-5 and J usage is TRBJ2-7; 7 nucleotides line up with TRBD1. Looked up from germline, CDR1 is MNHEY and CDR2 is SVGAGI. V shed 6 bases, J shed 8 bases, and the junction held 13 bases outside the gene matches. This CDR3 has 14 amino acids. The CDR3 coding sequence is TGTGCCAGCAGGCGTCGACAGGGTGGCCTCAAGCAGTACTTC. This encodes CASRRRQGGLKQYF.

The chain uses TRBV2 and TRBJ2-7, with D hard to call. Germline V lookup: CDR1 SNHLY, CDR2 FYNNEI. V was pared by 6 bases and J by 6 bases, with 21 bases between. The CDR3 length is 15 residues. The CDR3 protein is CASSLSFSASGEQYF. CDR3 in DNA: TGTGCCAGCAGCCTTTCGTTTTCGGCATCTGGCGAGCAGTACTTC. Full variable domain (rest looked up from reference TRBV2 and TRBJ2-7): EPEVTQTPSHQVTQMGQEVILRCVPISNHLYFYWYRQILGQKVEFLVSFYNNEISEKSEIFDDQFSVERPDGSNFTLKIRSTKLEDSAMYFCASSLSFSASGEQYFGPGTRLTVT.

The J gene is TRBJ1-1, the V gene TRBV28; perhaps TRBD1 as D (6 bases). Germline V CDR1 and CDR2: MDHEN, SYDVKM. This CDR3 contains 14 residues. V dropped 7 bases and J dropped 4 bases, with 16 bases sitting between them. The CDR3 loop is CASIRGGAPTEAFF. In DNA form, the CDR3 reads TGTGCCAGCATTAGGGGGGGAGCTCCCACTGAAGCTTTCTTT.

The chain has TRBV14 and TRBJ2-1, with 8 positions matching TRBD2. The V and J ends lost 1 base and 13 bases, in that order; junction bases with no gene match: 3. Germline-derived CDR1 and CDR2 are SGHDN and FVKESK. The CDR3 contains 12 residues. CDR3 amino acids: CASSQGSGKQFF. The CDR3 DNA is TGTGCCAGCAGCCAAGGTAGCGGGAAACAGTTCTTC. The entire variable domain, with the rest obtained from reference TRBV14 and TRBJ2-1, is as follows: EAGVTQFPSHSVIEKGQTVTLRCDPISGHDNLYWYRRVMGKEIKFLLHFVKESKQDESGMPNNRFLAERTGGTYSTLKVQPAELEDSGVYFCASSQGSGKQFFGPGTRLTVL.

Comment on this clone: The sample carries other DNA sequences with the same CDR3. J is TRBJ2-3 and V is TRBV7-8, with D unresolved. V was cut by 5 bases and J by 6 bases, with 3 bases left in between. Germline lookup yields CDR1 SGHVS and CDR2 FQNEAQ. This CDR3 is built from 10 residues. The CDR3 bases are TGTGCCAGCAGCCAGGATACGCAGTATTTT. Residues: CASSQDTQYF.

This clone appeared once. Other DNA sequences within the sample encode an identical CDR3. J is TRBJ1-2 and V is TRBV7-9; no clear D gene. Germline CDR1 reads SEHNR; CDR2 reads FQNEAQ (reference sequence). Trimming took off 4 bases at V and 8 bases at J, with 8 bases between the two ends. The CDR3 sequence is 11 residues long. In nucleotides, the CDR3 is TGTGCCAGCAGCTCGACTGGGGGCTACACCTTC. It specifies CASSSTGGYTF.

V and J are TRBV5-5 and TRBJ1-1; D ambiguous. The CDR3 runs to 14 residues. Per the germline V gene, CDR1 is SGHKS and CDR2 is YYEKEE (reference sequence). V gave up 4 bases and J gave up 0 bases, with 10 bases separating them. CDR3 DNA: TGTGCCAGCAGCGGCGCGGAGTTGAACACTGAAGCTTTCTTT. Encoded protein: CASSGAELNTEAFF.

A remark on this clone: The sample carries other DNA sequences with the same CDR3. The chain joins TRBV5-1 to TRBJ2-2, with TRBD1 matching 10 bases. J was trimmed by 0 bases and V by 4 bases; bases with no gene match: 3. CDR1 SGHRS and CDR2 YFSETQ come from the germline V gene. The CDR3 length is 16 residues. In nucleotides, the CDR3 is TGCGCCAGCAGCCCCGGACAGGGGGCGAACACCGGGGAGCTGTTTTTT. Protein sequence: CASSPGQGANTGELFF.

The chain combines TRBV7-8 with TRBJ2-2; 9 bases map to TRBD1. This CDR3 comprises 15 residues. Germline lookup yields CDR1 SGHVS and CDR2 FQNEAQ. Germline trimming cut 5 bases from V and 5 bases from J; bases unmatched to any gene: 6. The DNA of the CDR3 is TGTGCCAGCAGCCCACAGGGGGCGGGTACCGGGGAGCTGTTTTTT. Its protein is CASSPQGAGTGELFF.

The chain is built from TRBV5-1 and TRBJ2-1; TRBD2 matches at 10 bases. Losses at the gene ends were 1 base for V and 9 bases for J; bases not matched to a gene: 7. This CDR3 region has 15 residues. Germline V gives CDR1 SGHRS, CDR2 YFSETQ. The chain's CDR3 is CASSLNAGTSVEQFF. The CDR3 bases are TGCGCCAGCAGCTTGAACGCCGGGACTAGCGTTGAGCAGTTCTTC.

J is TRBJ2-1 and V is TRBV5-4; TRBD2 matches at 11 bases. The junction had 5 bases not matched to a gene; V was cut back by 5 bases and J by 1 base. The CDR3 extends over 16 amino acids. Germline V lookup: CDR1 SGHNT, CDR2 YYREEE (reference sequence). CDR3 in DNA: TGTGCCAGCAGGAAGACTAGCGGGGTTTCCTACAATGAGCAGTTCTTC. Its translation is CASRKTSGVSYNEQFF.

This clone was counted a single time. Additional DNA sequences in this sample encode the identical CDR3. J is TRBJ2-5 and V is TRBV5-1, with no clear D. The V gene lost 3 bases and the J gene lost 4 bases, with 10 bases spanning the gap. Looked up from germline, CDR1 is SGHRS and CDR2 is YFSETQ. CDR3 length equals 13 residues. CDR3 in amino acids: CASSSSPGETQYF. CDR3 in DNA: TGCGCCAGCAGCTCGTCCCCGGGAGAGACCCAGTACTTC.

The chain has TRBV7-9 and TRBJ2-7; TRBD1 agrees at 11 bases. Germline lookup yields CDR1 SEHNR and CDR2 FQNEAQ (reference sequence). There are 14 residues in the CDR3. J was trimmed by 6 bases and V by 4 bases; bases with no gene match: 5. The CDR3 sequence is CASSSRTGGSEQYF. The CDR3 coding sequence is TGTGCCAGCAGCTCAAGGACAGGGGGCTCCGAGCAGTACTTC.

The chain recombines TRBV29-1 with TRBJ2-1, with a possible D match to TRBD2 (6 bases). CDR1 SQVTM and CDR2 ANQGSEA come from the germline V gene. CDR3 length: 13 amino acids. Trimming cost V 8 bases and J 12 bases, with 23 bases left between them. The CDR3, as DNA: TGCAGCTCCCTCCGGGGGACCGACCATGTGCAGTTCTTC. This gives the protein CSSLRGTDHVQFF.

The chain combines TRBV5-1 with TRBJ2-5; TRBD1 aligns across 8 bases. The CDR3 runs to 15 residues. The V and J ends lost 0 bases and 5 bases, in that order; junction bases with no gene match: 6. In germline, CDR1 is SGHRS, CDR2 YFSETQ. This CDR3 is CASSLDTTGEETQYF. Here the CDR3 DNA reads TGCGCCAGCAGCTTGGACACGACAGGGGAGGAGACCCAGTACTTC.

The J gene is TRBJ1-3, the V gene TRBV28; the D gene is possibly TRBD1 (5 bases). The V gene lost 3 bases and the J gene lost 5 bases, with 11 bases spanning the gap. This CDR3 contains 14 residues. CDR1 MDHEN and CDR2 SYDVKM come from the germline V gene. CDR3 sequence: CASSFVAGRNTIYF. The CDR3 region has the DNA TGTGCCAGCAGTTTTGTGGCAGGGCGAAACACCATATATTTT. Together with reference TRBV28 and TRBJ1-3, the CDR3 gives the full variable domain: DVKVTQSSRYLVKRTGEKVFLECVQDMDHENMFWYRQDPGLGLRLIYFSYDVKMKEKGDIPEGYSVSREKKERFSLILESASTNQTSMYLCASSFVAGRNTIYFGEGSWLTVV.

J is TRBJ2-2 and V is TRBV9; TRBD2 matches at 7 bases. The CDR3 covers 15 residues. Germline CDR1 reads SGDLS; CDR2 reads YYNGEE. Unmatched junction bases numbered 6, after V lost 0 bases and J lost 7 bases. The CDR3: CASSVGGRPHGELFF. The CDR3 DNA reads as TGTGCCAGCAGCGTAGGCGGGAGACCCCACGGGGAGCTGTTTTTT.

The chain couples TRBV29-1 to TRBJ2-3, with 9 bases fitting TRBD2. The CDR3 is made up of 16 amino acids. The germline V gene encodes CDR1 SQVTM and CDR2 ANQGSEA. With V trimmed by 4 bases and J by 3 bases, 11 bases remained unmatched. The CDR3 region is CSVGREAGGPTDTQYF. The DNA for the CDR3 is TGCAGCGTTGGTCGGGAGGCGGGAGGGCCGACAGATACGCAGTATTTT.

This chain connects TRBV28 to TRBJ1-5; 7 bases line up with TRBD1. V trimming: 5 bases; J trimming: 5 bases; junction bases outside the gene matches: 12. Germline-derived CDR1 and CDR2 are MDHEN and SYDVKM. This CDR3 is 16 amino acids long. The CDR3 DNA is TGTGCCAGCAGTCCGCCAAGCCACAGGGGAGATCAGCCCCAGCATTTT. Amino acid sequence: CASSPPSHRGDQPQHF.

As for this clone: Other DNA sequences within the sample encode an identical CDR3. This chain connects TRBV30 to TRBJ1-5; D is perhaps TRBD1 (5 bases). This CDR3 has 14 residues. CDR1 is GTSNPN, CDR2 SVGIG, per germline (reference sequence). Deletions cut 2 bases from V and 0 bases from J, with 8 bases between. CDR3 amino acids: CAWSTGTSNQPQHF. The CDR3 nucleotides are TGTGCCTGGAGTACCGGGACTAGCAATCAGCCCCAGCATTTT.

The gene calls are TRBV28 and TRBJ2-2, with 8 bases that match TRBD1. Trimming at V came to 4 bases and at J to 4 bases, leaving 5 bases not matched to a gene. The V gene's germline CDR1 is MDHEN and CDR2 SYDVKM. There are 15 residues in the CDR3. The CDR3 protein is CASSSGQGSTGELFF. The CDR3 DNA reads TGTGCCAGCAGTTCCGGACAGGGCAGCACCGGGGAGCTGTTTTTT.

CDR3 DNA sequence: TGTGCCAGCAGCTTGGTTCAGACCTACGAGCAGTACTTC. As protein: CASSLVQTYEQYF. The chain uses TRBV5-4 and TRBJ2-7; no reliable D call. The CDR3 is 13 amino acids. V lost 0 bases and J lost 2, with 6 bases in between. Germline V gene sequence: CDR1 SGHNT, CDR2 YYREEE (reference sequence).

This clone is a singleton in its sample. The genes are TRBV6-6 and TRBJ2-3; the D is unclear. This CDR3 has 15 residues. Deletions cut 2 bases from V and 6 bases from J, with 15 bases between. Germline CDR1 and CDR2: MNHNY and SVGAGI (reference sequence). CDR3 sequence reads: CASSYARVAWDTQYF. CDR3 nucleotide sequence: TGTGCCAGCAGTTACGCCCGGGTCGCCTGGGATACGCAGTATTTT.

The genes are TRBV27 and TRBJ2-6; D gene uncertain. Germline values: CDR1 MNHEY, CDR2 SMNVEV (reference sequence). Trimming removed 8 bases from V and 2 bases from J, with 19 bases in between. This CDR3 region has 17 residues. CDR3 nucleotide sequence: TGTGCCAGCCGATCCGGGCGGTATCTCACTGGGGCCAACGTCCTGACTTTC. Its protein product is CASRSGRYLTGANVLTF. The full variable domain, its missing parts supplied by reference TRBV27 and TRBJ2-6, is EAQVTQNPRYLITVTGKKLTVTCSQNMNHEYMSWYRQDPGLGLRQIYYSMNVEVTDKGDVPEGYKVSRKEKRNFPLILESPSPNQTSLYFCASRSGRYLTGANVLTFGAGSRLTVL.

The rearrangement joins TRBV19 to TRBJ1-3; no clear D gene. Germline V gives CDR1 LNHDA, CDR2 SQIVND (reference sequence). The V and J ends lost 5 bases and 4 bases respectively, with 12 bases between them. The CDR3 length is 14 residues. The CDR3 loop is CASSPVDGGNTIYF. CDR3 DNA: TGTGCCAGTAGTCCGGTGGACGGCGGAAACACCATATATTTT.

This clone was seen a few times. The chain uses TRBV19 and TRBJ1-2, with D perhaps matching TRBD1 (5 bases). With 8 bases removed from V and 4 bases from J, the gap between germline ends came to 20 bases. This CDR3 comprises 15 residues. Germline CDR1 is LNHDA and CDR2 is SQIVND (reference sequence). The CDR3 nucleotides are TGTGCCAGTCTCAACCAGGGCAGTTCAGGCTATGGCTACACCTTC. Translation: CASLNQGSSGYGYTF.

The sample holds one count of this clone. The chain has TRBV6-5 and TRBJ2-1, with a tentative D call TRBD2 (7 bases). The CDR3 totals 14 residues. With 2 bases removed from V and 7 bases from J, the gap between germline ends came to 12 bases. The germline gives CDR1 MNHEY, CDR2 SVGAGI. The CDR3 coding sequence is TGTGCCAGCAGTTACCGGGGGCGGGGGAATGAGCAGTTCTTC. It yields the protein CASSYRGRGNEQFF.